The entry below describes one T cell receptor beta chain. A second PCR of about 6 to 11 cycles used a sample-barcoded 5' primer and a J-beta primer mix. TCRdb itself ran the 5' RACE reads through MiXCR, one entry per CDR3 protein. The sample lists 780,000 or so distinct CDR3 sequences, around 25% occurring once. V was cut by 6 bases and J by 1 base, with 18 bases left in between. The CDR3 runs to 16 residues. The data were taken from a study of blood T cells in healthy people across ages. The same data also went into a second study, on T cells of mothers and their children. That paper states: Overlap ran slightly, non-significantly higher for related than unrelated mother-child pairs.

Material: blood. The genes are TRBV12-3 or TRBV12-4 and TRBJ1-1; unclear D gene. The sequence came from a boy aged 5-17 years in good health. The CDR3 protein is CASSKSYGDENTEAFF. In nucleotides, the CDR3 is TGTGCCAGCAGCAAATCCTATGGAGACGAGAACACTGAAGCTTTCTTT.